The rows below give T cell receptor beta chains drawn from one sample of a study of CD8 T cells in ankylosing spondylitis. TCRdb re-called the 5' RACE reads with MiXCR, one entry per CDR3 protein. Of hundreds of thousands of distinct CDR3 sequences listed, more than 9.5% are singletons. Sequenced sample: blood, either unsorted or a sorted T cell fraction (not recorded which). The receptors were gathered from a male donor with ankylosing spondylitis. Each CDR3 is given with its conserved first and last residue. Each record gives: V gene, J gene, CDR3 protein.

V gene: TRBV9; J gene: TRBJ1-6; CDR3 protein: CASSVGGWGNSPLHF
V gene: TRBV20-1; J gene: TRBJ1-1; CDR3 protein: CSAEGAASSSEAFF
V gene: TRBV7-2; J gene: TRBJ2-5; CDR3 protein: CASTQGETQYF
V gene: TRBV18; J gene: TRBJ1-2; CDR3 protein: CASSPESGSEGYTF
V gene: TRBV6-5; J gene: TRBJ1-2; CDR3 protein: CASSYSMGSESANYGYTF
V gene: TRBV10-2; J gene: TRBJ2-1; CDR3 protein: CASSETGITYNEQFF
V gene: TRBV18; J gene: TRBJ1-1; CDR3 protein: CASSEDRFSAFF
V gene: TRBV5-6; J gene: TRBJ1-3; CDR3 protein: CASSLWDPISGNTIYF
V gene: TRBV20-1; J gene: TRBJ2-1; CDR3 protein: CSARVSGWEQFF
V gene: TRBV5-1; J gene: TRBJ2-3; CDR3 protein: CASSGGRPPNTQYF
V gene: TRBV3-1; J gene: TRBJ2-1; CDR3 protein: CASSPSHSYNEQFF
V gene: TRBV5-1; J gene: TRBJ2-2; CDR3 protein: CASSKETNTGELFF
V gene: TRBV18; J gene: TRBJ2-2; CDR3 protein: CASSPVGLAGHANTGELFF
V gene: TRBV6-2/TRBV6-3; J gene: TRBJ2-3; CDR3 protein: CASSRGGAGSSADTQYF